This entry features one TCR beta chain sequence. Germline V gene sequence: CDR1 SGHRS, CDR2 YFSETQ. Losses at the gene ends were 4 bases for V and 2 bases for J; bases not matched to a gene: 8. This CDR3 has 17 residues. The sample originates from a study of blood T cell repertoires in COVID-19. The overall study: Specimens from acute and convalescent COVID-19 originated in the United States, Italy and Spain. T cells, B-cell-depleted T cells, or PBMCs supplied cDNA or gDNA.

As originally analysed: Quantification of nucleated cells was approximated via reference gene primer amplification. Some clones are missing from TCRdb's copy, which holds only in-frame ones; the method was immunoSEQ multiplex PCR. The V and J calls and the clone size are those of that table, but D and trimming were determined from the DNA. The data hold 200,000 to 250,000 clones, with 70% to 90% observed a single time. The sample comprised peripheral blood. The clonotype comes from a woman in her late teens or twenties who had recovered from COVID-19. The gene calls are TRBV5-1 and TRBJ2-1; the match to TRBD2 covers 11 bases. The CDR3 nucleotides are TGCGCCAGCAGCACCACTAGCGGGAGTTGGGCCTACAATGAGCAGTTCTTC. Translated, it gives CASSTTSGSWAYNEQFF.